Listed below are T cell receptor beta chains from one sample, sequenced in a study of blood T cells in healthy people across ages. In TCRdb, the 5' RACE reads were re-called with MiXCR into one record per CDR3 protein. Here the sample spans 890,000 or so distinct CDR3 sequences, 62% being singletons. The sample taken for sequencing was blood. The source of these receptors is a man aged 30-40 years in good health. Each CDR3 is given without its conserved first and last residue.

v_gene: TRBV7-2
CDR3aa: ASSFGRVTEEQF

v_gene: TRBV6-6
CDR3aa: ASFRPGNQETQY

v_gene: TRBV29-1
CDR3aa: SVRGRVSYEQY

v_gene: TRBV24-1
CDR3aa: ATRNLMNTEAF

v_gene: TRBV6-1
CDR3aa: ASRGQVRSYEQY

v_gene: TRBV27
CDR3aa: ASSLRQGEGQY

v_gene: TRBV5-1
CDR3aa: ASSLAGDPLRNGYT

v_gene: TRBV20-1
CDR3aa: SARYRANTEAF

v_gene: TRBV18
CDR3aa: ASSPGVTEQF

v_gene: TRBV7-6
CDR3aa: ASGDGTAGLGY

v_gene: TRBV27
CDR3aa: ASSLRQGAFNEQF

v_gene: TRBV2
CDR3aa: AKRGGVSNSNQPQH

v_gene: TRBV6-2/TRBV6-3
CDR3aa: ASSFRPGQETQY

v_gene: TRBV6-1
CDR3aa: AVGTGASYEQY

v_gene: TRBV4-3
CDR3aa: TSSQDPKGNYGYT

v_gene: TRBV18
CDR3aa: ASPPFSVVGSLYGYT

v_gene: TRBV5-1
CDR3aa: ASSQGASRDGEQF

v_gene: TRBV5-1
CDR3aa: ASSPTGRGVDEQY

v_gene: TRBV9
CDR3aa: ASSPRLAGGLTYNEQF

v_gene: TRBV6-5
CDR3aa: ASSSGTGARNEQF

v_gene: TRBV27
CDR3aa: ASSLSVADPYEQY

v_gene: TRBV2
CDR3aa: ASRLVGDTQY

v_gene: TRBV7-2
CDR3aa: ASTRQGTNEKLF

v_gene: TRBV7-3
CDR3aa: ASSLMSGAPSYNEQF

v_gene: TRBV20-1
CDR3aa: SARDRRQGPYEQY

v_gene: TRBV3-1
CDR3aa: ASSQDGGGQGHQPQH

v_gene: TRBV6-6
CDR3aa: ASSDGTANTEAF

v_gene: TRBV6-2/TRBV6-3
CDR3aa: ASTDDPGAGDTQY

v_gene: TRBV5-1
CDR3aa: ASSLDSDTQY

v_gene: TRBV20-1
CDR3aa: SARRDRAGGNQPQH

v_gene: TRBV3-1
CDR3aa: ASSQARAASSYNEQF

v_gene: TRBV9
CDR3aa: ASSPWAAGEYNEQF

v_gene: TRBV29-1
CDR3aa: SVEGGRETDTQY

v_gene: TRBV5-1
CDR3aa: ASSFQRRDEQY

v_gene: TRBV20-1
CDR3aa: SARGRGQDYGYT

v_gene: TRBV20-1
CDR3aa: SAKGAGDTEAF